The T cell receptor (beta chain) under discussion was sequenced for a study of regulatory T cells in long-lasting Graves disease. There are 14 residues in the CDR3. The V gene end was trimmed by 4 bases and the J gene end by 2 bases; junction bases not matched to a gene: 3. This clonotype was detected ten times or more. As for time point: newly diagnosed GD, antithyroid drugs for less than 3 months. With RNA extracted from PBMCs as input, the TCR library was made. Researchers made TCR beta libraries by using iRepertoire HTBI primers and running Arm-PCR on CDR3 regions. In the original processing: Detected in the samples were about 60 TRBV and more than 11 TRBJ segments. TCRdb reprocessed the multiplex PCR reads with MiXCR, giving one entry per CDR3 protein. It is TCRdb's table, rather than the study itself, that gives the V and J calls and clone size. Among hundreds of thousands of distinct CDR3 sequences listed, approximately 16% were seen once.

These sequences were also reported in another study, on T cells in Graves' hyperthyroidism and ophthalmopathy.

Sequencing was performed on peripheral blood mononuclear cells (PBMCs), taken at new diagnosis, from a patient treated with antithyroid drugs. The sequence derives from a middle-aged man with Graves disease. This chain links TRBV12-3 or TRBV12-4 with TRBJ2-7; TRBD1 matches at 9 bases. CDR3 nucleotides: TGTGCCAGCAGTTCGGACAGGGGTCCCTACGAGCAGTACTTC. Protein: CASSSDRGPYEQYF.